This T cell receptor (beta chain) was recovered during a study of cytomegalovirus exposure and HLA in healthy donors (dated by TCRdb to between 2016 and 2019). With respect to the entire study: An earlier analysis of fewer than 750 of the donors reported approximately 300 Gb of sequence data and about 120 million unique TCR beta sequences obtained from around 190 million T cells. An early release covering over 500 HLA-typed donors comprised 250 to 350 gigabases of sequencing data and 85 million to 100 million unique TCR sequences. Of the roughly 390 genotyped donors, roughly 80% were placed in the genetic ancestry cluster associated with self-reported Caucasian donors. The study aimed to test whether cataloging public T cell receptors could reveal signatures of past pathogen exposure. The T cell repertoires of roughly 660 subjects were profiled by immunosequencing and related to cytomegalovirus serostatus. Along with the approximately 700-subject first cohort, a separate validation cohort of some 130 different subjects was used. To predict cytomegalovirus infection status, the study combined high-throughput TCR immunosequencing, statistical association of individual TCRs with disease status, and machine learning. In a later analysis, previously published TCR beta repertoires from some 640 donors were re-analyzed and high-resolution HLA genotyping was added so that TCR occurrence patterns could be studied. The later analysis used no new phenotypic data to find candidate immune exposures, relying instead on TCR beta sequences and their occurrence across donors. An earlier analysis of approximately 500 of the donors applied high-throughput TCR beta sequencing to assess whether each TCR beta V gene segment acted as functional or pseudogenic. Donor age, sex, ethnicity and CMV serostatus were compiled alongside the repertoire data. A later genetic analysis used genome-wide SNP genotypes for about three fifths of the roughly 700 donors, treating that subset as a discovery cohort. Every repertoire in the discovery cohort had been generated on one and the same sequencing platform. HLA typing covered class I and class II loci at four-digit resolution. Typing coverage varied by locus: about 620-630 donors for A, B, C, DRB1 and DQB1; approximately 500 for DQA1; some 610 for DPA1; roughly 450 for DPB1. Because of strong linkage in the cohort, roughly five DR-DQ haplotypes were treated as single units for association and clustering. Among around 400 genotyped donors of the cohort, an average of around 240,000 unique TCR beta nucleotide sequences was sequenced per donor, of which 15% to 20% were non-productive. General study outcomes and caveats: Several of the top co-occurrence clusters appeared to be linked to parvovirus B19, influenza, CMV and Epstein-Barr virus, according to a later analysis. An association between a missense DCLRE1C variant and V-gene and J-gene trimming of TCR beta chains was found in a later genetic analysis and replicated in an independent cohort. In vitro tests confirmed that three of the cytomegalovirus-associated TCR beta chains recognize cytomegalovirus antigens. CMV serostatus was the only immune exposure information available for the cohort. An earlier analysis of approximately 600 of the donors showed that most TCR beta V segments appeared in productive rearrangements either about 90% or about 30% of the time, which broadly matched IMGT annotations. Most TCR sequences were seen in very few donors, while some public TCRs were found in many individuals. Compared with the approximately 600-donor mean, donors in an Asian-associated ancestry cluster had fewer N-insertions in productive TCRs, according to a later genetic analysis. According to a later analysis, TCR association rates differed among HLA loci, with DRB1 alleles showing the most associated TCRs and HLA-C alleles showing the fewest. Because some donors lacked HLA typing at each locus, the association tests relied only on the typed subset. Roughly uniform sequencing depth across donors was assumed in presence/absence analyses, although this assumption may not hold. When HLA alleles, especially DR and DQ, strongly co-occurred, attributing TCR associations to individual alleles was difficult. This cohort had only TCR beta chains sequenced, and the lack of alpha or paired-chain data limited which features could be detected. A further reported finding was that TCR beta sequences accurately predicted the HLA-A and HLA-B alleles for most subjects in the first cohort. A cluster of highly shared sequence variants was judged likely to represent a technical artifact of the sequencing pipeline. A total of fewer than 200 TCR beta chains were listed by the study as associated with cytomegalovirus. In a later analysis, most CMV-associated TCR beta chains were found to appear HLA-restricted, with HLA associations seemingly driven largely by CMV exposure. Because counts were too low, more than 15 rarely observed V segments, including chromosome 9 orphons, were excluded from the earlier analysis of a few hundred of the donors. It was suggested by the authors that the approach could potentially be generalized to other disease states and immunological phenotypes. Compared with equally common non-associated chains, HLA-associated TCR beta chains in a later analysis were more clonally expanded and had lower generation probabilities. The classifier was reported to diagnose cytomegalovirus status with high specificity and sensitivity in both the original and validation cohorts. Correlated functional status among segregating V segments might reflect linkage disequilibrium, but an unknown experimental factor could not be ruled out. At a false discovery rate of 0.05, a later analysis linked some 18,000 TCR beta sequences to specific HLA alleles.

In total, approximately 690 healthy bone marrow donors made up the cohort. All cohort members were sampled while nominally healthy, although unrecorded immune exposures were likely present. The donor was CMV seropositive and belonged to the group of around 300 seropositive cohort members. Every donor gave a peripheral blood sample, and the peripheral blood mononuclear cells from that sample were used for TCR beta sequencing. Genomic DNA extraction from the blood cell samples was performed with the Qiagen DNeasy Blood Extraction Kit. Library prep was done by the immunoSEQ multiplex PCR assay. For the multiplex PCR, a mixture combining 60 forward primers for TCR Vbeta segments and 13 reverse primers for TCR Jbeta segments was used. The CDR3 region of rearranged TCR beta genes was amplified from genomic DNA by a multiplex PCR assay. Amplified TCR beta libraries were sequenced as 87-base-pair reads on the Illumina HiSeq System. Processing in the source paper ran as follows. A later analysis counted some 74 million unique TCR beta chains across the 666 repertoires, and around 9.9 million of these chains were shared by at least two donors. To remove PCR and sequencing errors, raw reads were error-corrected and collapsed into unique sequences using a nearest-neighbor algorithm that merged closely related sequences. Alignment of CDR3 sequences to IMGT reference sequences was used to assign V, D and J gene segments. For a sequence to be retained, a match of at least six nucleotides to both a V gene segment and a J gene segment was required. Rearrangements were classified as productive when the CDR3 lacked stop codons and remained in frame with V and J, and all other rearrangements were classified as non-productive. CDR3 was defined according to IMGT convention as the region running from the second conserved V-encoded cysteine to the conserved J-encoded phenylalanine. The earlier analysis of some 580 of the donors excluded any sequence lacking an unambiguous match to a single V gene segment. In an earlier analysis of about 590 of the donors, a V segment was called functional when productive rearrangements were above 56.7%, and segregating when the standard deviation between donors exceeded 5%. A statistical classification framework was built to diagnose cytomegalovirus status from the catalog of TCR beta chain sequences. V and J gene assignment, in a later analysis, came from comparing TCR nucleotide sequences with IMGT/GENE-DB human TR gene sequences. A later analysis assigned CDR3 sequences and most-parsimonious VDJ recombination scenarios with the TCRdist pipeline. In a later analysis, each TCR beta chain was defined by its CDR3 amino acid sequence together with its V-gene family, and reads without a unique V-gene family were excluded. As a way to deal with suspected cross-contamination and a sequencing artifact, a later analysis dropped 500 to 700 nucleotide sequences that were highly shared and had low generation probability. In a later analysis, a clonal expansion index for each public chain was calculated from normalized within-repertoire ranks of inferred template counts. In a later analysis, generation probabilities were computed with a VDJ recombination model fitted to out-of-frame rearrangements, and the resulting probabilities were checked against IGoR. Hypergeometric tests were used in a later analysis to score TCR-TCR, TCR-HLA and TCR-CMV co-occurrence, with a repertoire-size bias correction applied to the TCR pairs. In a later analysis, false discovery rates were estimated by permuting HLA or CMV assignments 20 times. In a later analysis, co-occurring TCRs were grouped using DBSCAN, and TCRdist sequence similarity was added for clustering within HLA-allele-positive subsets. For co-occurrence clustering, repertoires with fewer than 30,000 or more than 120,000 public chains were excluded, along with roughly 5 repertoires with anomalous nucleotide sharing. TCRdb's version of the immuneACCESS table is confined to in-frame rearrangements and falls short of the full clone set. An unresolved V gene accounts for under half of the shortfall where checked; the remainder is of unknown origin. That table gives V, J and clone size, and the DNA gave D and trimming. This sample comprises approximately 190,000 clones, around 82% of them detected only once. The top ten hold under 2% of the sample.

This clone was counted between two and nine times. The antigen it binds to is not known. No base quality values were provided; no much bigger clone lies one nucleotide off. Sequences were obtained from PBMCs. The TCR was taken from a middle-aged man in good health and CMV-seropositive.

The nucleotide sequence is given as TGTGCCAGCAGCTTGGGGGGGGCAACTAATGAAAAACTGTTTTTT. Its product reads: CASSLGGATNEKLFF. The chain links TRBV5-4 with TRBJ1-4; the D region possibly corresponds to TRBD1 (5 bases align). Sequences SGHNT (CDR1) and YYREEE (CDR2) are obtained from the germline V gene (reference sequence). Measured from the cysteine to the phenylalanine, the CDR3 is 15 residues long. Of the read, only the CDR3 DNA is kept; its 45 bases are in frame from base 1. Trimming removed 0 bases from V and 0 bases from J, leaving 6 bases between the germline ends.